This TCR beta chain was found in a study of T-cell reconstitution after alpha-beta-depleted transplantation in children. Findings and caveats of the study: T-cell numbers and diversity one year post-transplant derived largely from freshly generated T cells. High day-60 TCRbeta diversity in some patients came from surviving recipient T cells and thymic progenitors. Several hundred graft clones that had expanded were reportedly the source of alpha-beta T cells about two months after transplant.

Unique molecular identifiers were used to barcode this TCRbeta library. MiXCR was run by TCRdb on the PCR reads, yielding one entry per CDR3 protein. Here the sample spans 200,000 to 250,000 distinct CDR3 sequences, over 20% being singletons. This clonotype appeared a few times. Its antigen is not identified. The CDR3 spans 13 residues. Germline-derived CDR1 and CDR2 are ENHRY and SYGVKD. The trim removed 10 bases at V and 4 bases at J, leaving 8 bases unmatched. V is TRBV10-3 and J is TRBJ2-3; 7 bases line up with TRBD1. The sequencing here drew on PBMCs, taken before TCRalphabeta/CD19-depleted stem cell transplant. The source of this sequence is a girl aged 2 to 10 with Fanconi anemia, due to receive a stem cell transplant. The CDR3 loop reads CATRQGASDTQYF. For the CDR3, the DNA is TGTGCCACCCGACAGGGCGCCTCAGATACGCAGTATTTT.